This TCR beta chain was sequenced in a study of T cells in Graves' hyperthyroidism and ophthalmopathy (dated by TCRdb to about 2019). Some background on the complete study: Peripheral blood samples were taken at the time of initial diagnosis, prior to any treatment. Whether ophthalmopathy could be predicted prospectively was tested in an independent validation cohort made up of fewer than 20 hyperthyroidism patients plus 17 patients who later progressed to ophthalmopathy. According to the paper, TCR Vbeta CDR3 sequencing was carried out on 120 to 150 peripheral blood samples, which came from 40 to 45 ophthalmopathy, around 75 hyperthyroidism and roughly 17 progressor patients. For training and testing, the roughly 97 patients in the discovery cohort were randomly divided in a 7:3 ratio. A discovery cohort of about a hundred patients, fewer than 50 with Graves' ophthalmopathy and more than 55 with stable Graves' hyperthyroidism, was used to find distinguishing TCR V-J signatures. Thyroid tissue and blood T-cell repertoires from roughly 6 Graves' hyperthyroidism patients were also compared in the study. Following sampling, methimazole starting at 30 mg daily was given to hyperthyroidism patients, and high-dose intravenous methylprednisolone was given to ophthalmopathy patients. Here is what the overall study found, with its caveats: Sample size was not statistically predetermined, and blinding of investigators to group allocation was not performed. Most expanded thyroid clonotypes (frequency above 0.001) were also detected in blood, suggesting blood repertoires may reflect thyroid immune responses. During validation, the model predicted progression to ophthalmopathy a median of approximately 7 months ahead of onset, with around 71% sensitivity and 72.22% specificity. Ophthalmopathy was separated from stable hyperthyroidism by a 13 V-J signature model, with around 90% sensitivity and approximately 81% specificity obtained in cross-validation and 80%/75% obtained in testing.

Hyperthyroidism patients were aged 18 to 65 years and newly diagnosed, with disease duration of less than 2 months. The study excluded patients with uncontrolled infections, other autoimmune diseases, pregnancy or lactation. Clinical symptoms, serum thyroxine and TRAb, thyroid ultrasound, and orbital computed tomography formed the basis for the diagnoses. For progressor patients, blood was drawn at the first diagnosis of hyperthyroidism, before any ophthalmopathy symptoms had appeared. PBMCs were isolated from 7.5 to 10 ml of fresh peripheral blood by Ficoll-Paque density gradient centrifugation. Progressor patients were first diagnosed with Graves' hyperthyroidism and then developed ophthalmopathy during follow-up. Trizol reagent was used to extract total RNA, and RNA quality was then checked on an Agilent 2100 Bioanalyzer. This clonotype showed up many times. Its cognate antigen has yet to be identified. Base qualities are not provided; no much larger clone lies one nucleotide away.

The TCR beta CDR3 regions were amplified from the RNA transcripts. For the first round of RT-PCR on the TCR CDR3, the HTBI primer set was used together with the Qiagen OneStep RT-PCR kit. The libraries were constructed in a second round of multiplex PCR and then size-selected and purified. Libraries were sequenced paired-end with 100 bp reads on an Illumina HiSeq2000. The published analysis was carried out like this. SOAPnuke was used to process the raw data, removing reads that contained adapters or uncalled bases, had a mean Phred below 15, or lacked an exact match to the constant primer or identifier. High-quality paired reads were merged with COPE v1.2.5, and unique nucleotide sequences were defined as clonotypes. MiTCR v1.1 was used to align clonotypes to the IMGT TRBV, TRBD and TRBJ reference segments. The analysis was restricted to V-J combinations with a frequency above 0.0001, which together covered approximately 99% of the repertoires. The TCS score was defined as F50 (clonal expansion) divided by E x V (chaos), with BLOSUM62-based TCRdist calculated between CDR3 peptides within each V-J. Welch's t-statistics and random forest reduced several hundred V-J features to roughly 13, which were used in a naive Bayes classifier (R e1071). TCRdb itself trimmed the public reads at Q25 with fastp, ran MiXCR and retained productive beta chains. All rows with the same CDR3 protein become a single entry with the most common DNA and genes. The V and J calls, along with clone size, are taken from TCRdb and not from the paper's own processing. This sample has around 380,000 distinct CDR3 sequences in its table, and about 14% of those were observed once. 20% of the sample rests with the top ten.

V loses 7 bases of germline sequence and J loses 3 bases, and the interval between the two ends is 20 bases. The CDR3 has 16 amino acids, counting the end cysteine and phenylalanine. The sequence is cut down to CDR3 DNA, 48 bases in frame from base 1. The germline V gene supplies CDR1 MNHEY and CDR2 SVGEGT. This TCR was recovered from a man aged 30 to 45 with Graves' hyperthyroidism that later progressed to Graves' ophthalmopathy. Material for sequencing was blood. The chain is encoded by TRBV6-2 or TRBV6-3 joined to TRBJ2-3, with TRBD1 as a weak D call on 5 bases. The DNA sequence is given as TGTGCCAGCACCAAGGAAGGCAGGGTGAAAACAGATACGCAGTATTTT. This yields the protein CASTKEGRVKTDTQYF.